This TCR beta chain was sequenced during a study of shared clonotypes between healthy human individuals. Background on the study: The donor pool was made up of two women and a few men aged 18 to 49. Each donor's CD4 naive and CD4 memory cells filled three plates apiece, CD8 naive two, and CD8 memory one.

Donors included only healthy HIV-negative adults lacking recent acute infections or vaccinations. Sorted-subset replicate PCR reactions contained approximately 190 ng DNA, corresponding to some 28,000 T cell genomes. The method was immunoSEQ multiplex PCR; TCRdb's version includes in-frame clones alone and lacks a portion of them. The data hold some 2,500,000 clones, with 80% to 95% observed a single time. The CDR3 totals 15 residues. The ends were cut back, 4 bases at V and 3 bases at J, with 14 bases in the middle. Germline V CDR1 and CDR2: SGHNT, YYREEE (reference sequence). This rearrangement joins TRBV5-4 to TRBJ2-1; possibly TRBD1 for D (6 bases). This TCR derives from a man aged 18 to 29 in good health. Some clones in this sample may be carry-over from other donors' samples. The material sequenced was naive CD4+ T cells from PBMCs. Noted subset: CD45RA+ positively selected. The CDR3 sequence: CASSPGTTLYNEQFF. DNA of the CDR3: TGTGCCAGCAGCCCCGGGACAACCCTCTACAATGAGCAGTTCTTC.